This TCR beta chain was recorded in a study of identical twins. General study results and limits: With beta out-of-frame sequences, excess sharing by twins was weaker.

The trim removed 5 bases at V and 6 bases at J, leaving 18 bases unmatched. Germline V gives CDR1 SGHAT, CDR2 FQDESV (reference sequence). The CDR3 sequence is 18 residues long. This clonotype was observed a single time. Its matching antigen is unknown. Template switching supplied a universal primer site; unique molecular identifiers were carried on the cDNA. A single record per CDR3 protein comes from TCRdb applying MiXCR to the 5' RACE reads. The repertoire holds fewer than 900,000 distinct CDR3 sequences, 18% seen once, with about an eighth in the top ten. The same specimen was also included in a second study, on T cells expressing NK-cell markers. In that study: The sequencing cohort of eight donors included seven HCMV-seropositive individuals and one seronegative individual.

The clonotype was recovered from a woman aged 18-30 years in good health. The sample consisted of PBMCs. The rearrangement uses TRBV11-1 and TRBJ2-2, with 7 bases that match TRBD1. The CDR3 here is CASSPTPTGLEHAGELFF. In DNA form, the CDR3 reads TGTGCCAGCAGCCCTACCCCGACAGGGTTGGAACACGCCGGGGAGCTGTTTTTT.